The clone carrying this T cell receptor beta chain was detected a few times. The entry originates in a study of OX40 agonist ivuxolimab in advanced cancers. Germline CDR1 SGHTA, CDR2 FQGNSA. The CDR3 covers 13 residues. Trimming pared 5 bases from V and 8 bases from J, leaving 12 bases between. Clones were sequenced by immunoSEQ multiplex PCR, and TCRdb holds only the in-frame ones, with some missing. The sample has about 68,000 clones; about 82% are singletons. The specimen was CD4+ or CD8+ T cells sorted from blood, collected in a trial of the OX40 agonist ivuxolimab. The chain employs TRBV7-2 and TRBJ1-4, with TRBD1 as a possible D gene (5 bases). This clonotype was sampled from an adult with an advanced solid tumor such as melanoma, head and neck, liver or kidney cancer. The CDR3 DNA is TGTGCCAGCAGCCGGGACTTGAGGGAAAAACTGTTTTTT. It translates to CASSRDLREKLFF.